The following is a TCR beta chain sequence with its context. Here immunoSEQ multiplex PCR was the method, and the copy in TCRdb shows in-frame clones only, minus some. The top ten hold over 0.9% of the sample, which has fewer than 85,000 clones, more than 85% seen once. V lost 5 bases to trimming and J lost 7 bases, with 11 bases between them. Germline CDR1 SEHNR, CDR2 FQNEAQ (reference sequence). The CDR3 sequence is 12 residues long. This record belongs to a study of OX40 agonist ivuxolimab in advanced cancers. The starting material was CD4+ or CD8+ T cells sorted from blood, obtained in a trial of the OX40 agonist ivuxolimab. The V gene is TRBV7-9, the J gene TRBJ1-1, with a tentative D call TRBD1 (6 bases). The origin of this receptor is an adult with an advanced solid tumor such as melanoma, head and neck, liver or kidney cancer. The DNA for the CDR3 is TGTGCCAGCAGCCTGGACAGACGTGAAGCTTTCTTT. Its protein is CASSLDRREAFF. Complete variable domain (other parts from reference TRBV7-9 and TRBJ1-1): DTGVSQNPRHKITKRGQNVTFRCDPISEHNRLYWYRQTLGQGPEFLTYFQNEAQLEKSRLLSDRFSAERPKGSFSTLEIQRTEQGDSAMYLCASSLDRREAFFGQGTRLTVV.